This T cell receptor (beta chain) was found in a study of sequential checkpoint blockade in melanoma. Study-level background: Arm A got nivolumab then ipilimumab; arm B the reverse, 1:1.

Treatment meaning: randomized to nivolumab then ipilimumab (arm A) or the reverse (arm B). PBMC sorting kept live CD3+CD8+ cells without CD19 or CD56. Profiled with immunoSEQ multiplex PCR; TCRdb holds only in-frame clones, not every one. The table has under 20,000 clones, roughly four fifths seen once; the top ten hold about a third. The CDR3 runs to 15 residues. CDR1 and CDR2 from the germline V gene are LGHNA and YSLEER. Trimming shortened V by 0 bases and J by 4 bases, and 13 bases separated the two germline ends. The source of this sequence is a human donor with melanoma. The source material was CD8+ T cells sorted from blood (inferred from file names), sampled from a patient given nivolumab and ipilimumab in sequence. The chain links TRBV4-3 to TRBJ2-7; D gene uncertain. The CDR3 nucleotides are TGCGCCAGCAGCCAAGATCGGAGATCCGGATACGAGCAGTACTTC. It is translated as CASSQDRRSGYEQYF.